These 25 T cell receptor beta chains came from one sample sequenced in a study of cytomegalovirus exposure and HLA in healthy donors (dated by TCRdb to the late 2010s). The library was produced with the immunoSEQ multiplex PCR assay. The multiplex PCR relied on a mix of 60 forward primers for TCR Vbeta segments and 13 reverse primers for TCR Jbeta segments. Held by TCRdb, this immuneACCESS table contains in-frame sequences only and omits some clones. Under half of the omission traces to an unresolved V gene where checked; the cause of the rest is unknown. This sample has 33,000 or so clones in its table, and approximately 91% of those were observed once. The leading ten clones occupy under 3.5% of the sample. Sequenced: PBMCs. The origin of the receptors is a woman aged 18-30 years in good health and CMV-seronegative.

On this clone itself: One end of the junction does not line up with germline, which may come from a read error. The chain carries TRBV5-8 and TRBJ1-2; unclear D gene. The CDR3 runs 10 residues. Germline loops: CDR1 SGHTS, CDR2 YDEGEE. The CDR3, as DNA: TGTGCCAGCAGCTTTCGCGGCCCCGTCTTC. This encodes CASSFRGPVF.

CDR3 region: CASSPVALARQETQYF. CDR3 nucleotide sequence: TGTGCCAGCAGCCCGGTGGCCCTAGCGAGGCAGGAGACCCAGTACTTC. V is TRBV11-2 and J is TRBJ2-5; D might be TRBD2 (6 bases). The germline V gene encodes CDR1 SGHAT and CDR2 FQNNGV. The CDR3 loop spans 16 amino acids. Trimming took off 5 bases at V and 5 bases at J, with 21 bases between the two ends.

The J gene is TRBJ2-7, the V gene TRBV6-5; 9 bases line up with TRBD2. CDR3 length equals 16 residues. Per germline, CDR1 MNHEY and CDR2 SVGAGI. V dropped 0 bases and J dropped 3; count of bases not matched to a gene: 6. This CDR3 reads CASSYSASGTFYEQYF. The CDR3 region has the DNA TGTGCCAGCAGTTACTCCGCTAGCGGGACCTTCTACGAGCAGTACTTC.

The rearrangement joins TRBV5-5 to TRBJ1-2; 7 nucleotides line up with TRBD1. The CDR3 is 14 residues long. The germline CDR1 and CDR2 sequences are SGHKS and YYEKEE (reference sequence). The ends lost 4 bases at V and 6 bases at J; junction bases unmatched: 9. The CDR3 coding sequence is TGTGCCAGCAGCATCGACAGGGCCAGGGATGGCTACACCTTC. It specifies CASSIDRARDGYTF.

The chain recombines TRBV10-2 with TRBJ2-1; the match to TRBD2 covers 8 bases. CDR3 size: 16 residues. The germline CDR1 and CDR2 sequences are WSHSY and SAAADI. The V segment lost 3 bases and the J segment 4 bases; nucleotides outside the gene matches: 8. DNA of the CDR3: TGCGCCAGCAGTGATGGAGCGGGAGAGGGGTACAATGAGCAGTTCTTC. It translates to CASSDGAGEGYNEQFF.

The V call is TRBV15, the J call TRBJ2-1; 10 bases fit TRBD2. V lost 3 bases and J lost 10; bases outside the gene matches: 12. Germline CDR1 reads LNHNV; CDR2 reads YYDKDF (reference sequence). The length of the CDR3 is 16 residues. In nucleotides, the CDR3 is TGTGCCACCAGCAGTTGGACTAGCGGTCTTTTACGAGAGCAGTTCTTC. Translation: CATSSWTSGLLREQFF.

This chain uses TRBV29-1 with TRBJ2-7; maybe TRBD2 (6 bases). Germline CDR1 and CDR2: SQVTM and ANQGSEA. The V and J ends lost 7 bases and 0 bases respectively, with 13 bases between them. The CDR3 length is 13 residues. CDR3: CSAGGDNSYEQYF. DNA of the CDR3: TGCAGCGCCGGGGGAGACAACTCCTACGAGCAGTACTTC.

The V call is TRBV10-3, the J call TRBJ1-6, with TRBD1 matching 7 bases. This CDR3 has 15 residues. The trim removed 4 bases at V and 8 bases at J, leaving 8 bases unmatched. Per germline, CDR1 ENHRY and CDR2 SYGVKD. As DNA, the CDR3 is TGTGCCATCAGTGCCAGACAGGGAGTCGATTCACCCCTCCACTTT. Its protein product is CAISARQGVDSPLHF.

The genes are TRBV19 and TRBJ2-7; TRBD2 might be the D (5 bases). Germline CDR1 is LNHDA and CDR2 is SQIVND (reference sequence). This CDR3 contains 14 residues. Trimming took 3 bases from V and 6 from J, leaving 15 bases between them. Here the CDR3 DNA reads TGTGCCAGTAGTATTGGGGTGAGGGAGAGCGAGCAGTACTTC. Residues: CASSIGVRESEQYF. The full variable domain, with the rest looked up from reference TRBV19 and TRBJ2-7, is DGGITQSPKYLFRKEGQNVTLSCEQNLNHDAMYWYRQDPGQGLRLIYYSQIVNDFQKGDIAEGYSVSREKKESFPLTVTSAQKNPTAFYLCASSIGVRESEQYFGPGTRLTVT.

The chain is built from TRBV20-1 and TRBJ2-5; the D is unclear. In germline, CDR1 is DFQATT, CDR2 SNEGSKA (reference sequence). This CDR3 contains 11 residues. Deletions cut 3 bases from V and 5 bases from J, with 7 bases between. The CDR3 DNA follows: TGCAGTGCTAGGTCACACGAGACCCAGTACTTC. It is translated as CSARSHETQYF.

The genes are TRBV28 and TRBJ2-3; 9 bases match TRBD2. Looked up from germline, CDR1 is MDHEN and CDR2 is SYDVKM. The CDR3 extends over 16 amino acids. V lost 4 bases and J lost 7; bases outside the gene matches: 12. The CDR3 DNA reads TGTGCCAGCAGTTCCCTGGGTAGCGGGAGTTGGAATACGCAGTATTTT. The encoded protein is CASSSLGSGSWNTQYF.

The V call is TRBV7-2, the J call TRBJ2-1, with TRBD2 matching over 12 bases. The CDR3 spans 15 residues. Unmatched junction bases numbered 5, after V lost 1 base and J lost 10 bases. From germline, CDR1 is SGHTA and CDR2 FQGNSA. CDR3: CASSLVRLAGVEQFF. CDR3 nucleotides: TGTGCCAGCAGCTTAGTACGACTAGCGGGAGTCGAGCAGTTCTTC.

Of note for this clone: At one boundary the junction diverges from the germline segment, which might be a read error. The gene calls are TRBV7-9 and TRBJ2-3, with a weak D call TRBD1 (6 bases). The CDR3 has 14 residues. Germline-derived CDR1 and CDR2 are SEHNR and FQNEAQ (reference sequence). In DNA, the CDR3 is TGTTCCAGCAGCTTAGGGCAGGGGATAGATACGCAGTATTTT. It translates to CSSSLGQGIDTQYF.

The chain carries TRBV28 and TRBJ1-2; TRBD1 matches at 10 bases. Germline trimming cut 0 bases from V and 4 bases from J; bases unmatched to any gene: 8. Germline V lookup: CDR1 MDHEN, CDR2 SYDVKM. The length of the CDR3 is 17 residues. The CDR3 here is CASSLWHLGQGSYGYTF. Written as DNA, the CDR3 is TGTGCCAGCAGTTTATGGCATTTGGGACAGGGGAGCTATGGCTACACCTTC.

The V gene is TRBV27, the J gene TRBJ2-1; D is ambiguous. The V gene's germline CDR1 is MNHEY and CDR2 SMNVEV (reference sequence). The CDR3 spans 14 residues. V was cut by 0 bases and J by 7 bases, with 10 bases left in between. The CDR3 region has the DNA TGTGCCAGCAGTTTATCTCCCCCTCCGAATGAGCAGTTCTTC. Its protein product is CASSLSPPPNEQFF.

On this clone: Its ends do not fully match the called genes, so a read error is possible. V gene TRBV7-9 combines with J gene TRBJ2-7; 9 bases fit TRBD1. There are 15 residues in the CDR3. CDR1 and CDR2 from the germline V gene are SEHNR and FQNEAQ (reference sequence). CDR3 DNA: TGTTCCAGCAGCTTTTCCTCGGGACAGGGAGGTCAACGGTACTTC. It codes for CSSSFSSGQGGQRYF.

The chain couples TRBV7-8 to TRBJ1-5; 9 bases map to TRBD1. V dropped 3 bases and J dropped 1; count of bases not matched to a gene: 10. Germline V lookup: CDR1 SGHVS, CDR2 FQNEAQ. The CDR3 is made up of 18 amino acids. CDR3 sequence: CASSLGLRGTGSNQPQHF. The CDR3 DNA sequence: TGTGCCAGCAGCTTGGGATTAAGGGGGACAGGGAGCAATCAGCCCCAGCATTTT. Combining the CDR3 with reference TRBV7-8 and TRBJ1-5 gives the whole variable domain GAGVSQSPRYKVAKRGQDVALRCDPISGHVSLFWYQQALGQGPEFLTYFQNEAQLDKSGLPSDRFFAERPEGSVSTLKIQRTQQEDSAVYLCASSLGLRGTGSNQPQHFGDGTRLSIL.

This clone was found once. The J gene is TRBJ1-2, the V gene TRBV27, with no clear D. Trimming left V 5 bases short and J 2 bases short, with 21 bases between. Germline V lookup: CDR1 MNHEY, CDR2 SMNVEV (reference sequence). The CDR3 has 17 residues. As DNA, the CDR3 is TGTGCCAGCAGTCCTCTTACATGGGCCGAGCTGAACTATGGCTACACCTTC. Protein sequence: CASSPLTWAELNYGYTF.

The chain recombines TRBV18 with TRBJ2-7; TRBD1 matches 7 bases. The length of the CDR3 is 14 residues. J lost 2 bases, V lost 5 bases, and 6 bases had no gene match. CDR1 is KGHSH, CDR2 LQKENI, per germline. DNA for the CDR3: TGTGCCAGCTCATACGGACAGGACACCTACGAGCAGTACTTC. This codes for CASSYGQDTYEQYF.

J is TRBJ2-7 and V is TRBV4-2; 10 bases align to TRBD2. In germline, CDR1 is LGHNA, CDR2 YNFKEQ. V lost 2 bases and J lost 0; bases outside the gene matches: 13. The CDR3 runs 19 residues. The CDR3 region has the DNA TGTGCCAGCAGCCAACCGCGTACTAGCGGGGATAGAAGCTCCTACGAGCAGTACTTC. Residues: CASSQPRTSGDRSSYEQYF.

V is TRBV21-1 and J is TRBJ2-5; the D call in the table, TRBD2, was not verified against the DNA. TRBV21-1 is noted as a pseudogene. CDR3 size: 14 residues. The CDR3 sequence: CASMAGRSQETQYF. The CDR3, as DNA: TGTGCCAGCATGGCGGGGAGGAGTCAAGAGACCCAGTACTTC.

The V gene is TRBV10-3, the J gene TRBJ2-7; 8 bases are shared with TRBD2. The V and J ends lost 5 bases and 2 bases, in that order; junction bases with no gene match: 5. The germline V gene encodes CDR1 ENHRY and CDR2 SYGVKD. This CDR3 has 14 amino acids. The CDR3 DNA follows: TGTGCCATCAGTACCGGGACTAGACCCTACGAGCAGTACTTC. Protein product: CAISTGTRPYEQYF.

The chain couples TRBV15 to TRBJ1-1, with TRBD1 matching 9 bases. CDR3 size: 15 residues. V gave up 0 bases and J gave up 8 bases; unmatched junction bases: 7. CDR1 and CDR2 from the germline V gene are LNHNV and YYDKDF (reference sequence). In nucleotides, the CDR3 is TGTGCCACCAGCAGAGAGGGACAGGGACAGAGGGAAGCTTTCTTT. It encodes CATSREGQGQREAFF. The full variable domain, its missing parts supplied by reference TRBV15 and TRBJ1-1, is DAMVIQNPRYQVTQFGKPVTLSCSQTLNHNVMYWYQQKSSQAPKLLFHYYDKDFNNEADTPDNFQSRRPNTSFCFLDIRSPGLGDTAMYLCATSREGQGQREAFFGQGTRLTVV.

On this clone itself: Sequence at one end of the junction differs from germline and may be a read error. The chain recombines TRBV7-9 with TRBJ2-1; tentative D call: TRBD1 (6 bases). The CDR3 spans 19 residues. Germline V gene lookup returns CDR1 SEHNR and CDR2 FQNEAQ (reference sequence). This CDR3 is CSSIRRQVASQGSYNEQFF. Written as DNA, the CDR3 is TGTTCCAGCATTCGGAGACAGGTGGCCTCCCAGGGCTCCTACAATGAGCAGTTCTTC.

The V call is TRBV6-1, the J call TRBJ2-7; 11 nucleotides line up with TRBD2. Germline trimming cut 7 bases from V and 3 bases from J; bases unmatched to any gene: 8. CDR1 and CDR2 (germline): MNHNS, SASEGT. The CDR3 is made up of 15 amino acids. The CDR3: CASMEGLAEYYEQYF. The CDR3 coding sequence is TGTGCCAGCATGGAGGGACTAGCGGAATACTACGAGCAGTACTTC.